This entry describes one TCR beta chain. The antigen remains undetermined. Between the trimmed V and J ends, which lost 5 bases and 14 bases, there was a span of 27 bases. The CDR3 covers 15 residues. Looked up from germline, CDR1 is SGHVS and CDR2 is FQNEAQ. This sample is part of a study of T cells in Graves' hyperthyroidism and ophthalmopathy. General study results and limits: Appearing also in blood were most of the thyroid clonotypes expanded above 0.001. In simple terms, a model built on 13 V-J features told ophthalmopathy apart from stable hyperthyroidism.

Amplification targeted TCR beta CDR3 regions from RNA transcripts. The TCR CDR3 first-round RT-PCR relied on the HTBI primer set. A single record per CDR3 protein comes from TCRdb applying MiXCR to the multiplex PCR reads. The sample holds almost 600,000 distinct CDR3 sequences; roughly 46% are singletons and the top ten take 7.5% to 8.5%. The sample comprised peripheral blood or thyroid tissue (not recorded which). The chain links TRBV7-8 to TRBJ1-1; D is undetermined. This receptor was obtained from a woman between 18 and 29 years old with Graves' hyperthyroidism. The CDR3 protein is CASSQTRVGYNEQFF. CDR3 nucleotide sequence: TGTGCCAGCAGCCAAACTCGGGTCGGATACAATGAGCAGTTCTTT.